This TCR beta chain originates from a study of a mutant IDH1 vaccine in newly diagnosed glioma. Noted time point: week 5, during vaccination. With topical imiquimod, each dose of the vaccine consisted of 300 ug of mutant IDH1 20-mer peptide. The V gene lost 7 bases and the J gene lost 0 bases, with 16 bases spanning the gap. Germline loops: CDR1 MNHGY, CDR2 SAAAGT. The CDR3 runs 15 residues. The table came from immunoSEQ multiplex PCR; TCRdb's copy has only in-frame clones and leaves some out. The table has 50,000 to 70,000 clones, 82% seen once; the top ten hold about 3.1%. Note on this clone: Its cognate antigen is unknown.

The receptor comes from a woman younger than 30 with glioma. Some clones in this sample may be carry-over from other donors' samples. The chain combines TRBV6-8 with TRBJ2-7; D is unresolved. Sequenced here: PBMCs, sampled from a glioma patient whose treatment included an IDH1 peptide vaccine. The CDR3 nucleotides are TGTGCCAGCATCAACTTACTGGCCTTCTCCTACGAGCAGTACTTC. Translation gives CASINLLAFSYEQYF.